These 28 T cell receptor beta chains were sequenced from one sample in a study of T-cell reconstitution after alpha-beta-depleted transplantation in children. Unique molecular identifiers featured in how the TCRbeta library was prepared. TCRdb called the PCR reads again in MiXCR, with one record for every CDR3 protein. Here the sample spans about 78,000 distinct CDR3 sequences, approximately 14% being singletons. The material sequenced was PBMCs, mostly from graft donor cells, taken 180 days after TCRalphabeta/CD19-depleted stem cell transplant. The receptors come from a male patient aged 2 to 9 who had a stem cell transplant for acute lymphoblastic leukemia, so the T cells may come from the graft donor.

There are many counts of this clonotype. The rearrangement uses TRBV5-1 and TRBJ2-3; 15 bases are a match to TRBD2. Germline lookup yields CDR1 SGHRS and CDR2 YFSETQ. The CDR3 is 15 residues long. V trimming: 3 bases; J trimming: 8 bases; junction bases outside the gene matches: 4. The CDR3 spells CASSWGLAGGRTQYF. The CDR3 DNA sequence: TGCGCCAGCAGCTGGGGACTAGCGGGAGGACGTACGCAGTATTTT.

The chain combines TRBV6-2 or TRBV6-3 with TRBJ2-1; possible D gene TRBD2, 6 bases. Germline CDR1 reads MNHEY; CDR2 reads SVGEGT. This CDR3 is built from 19 residues. The V end was cut by 2 bases, the J end by 3 bases, with 23 bases between. The CDR3 is CASSYQIPLRGDRYNEQFF. CDR3 nucleotides: TGTGCCAGCAGTTACCAGATCCCCCTTCGCGGGGACCGCTACAATGAGCAGTTCTTC.

In this sample, this clonotype turned up a few times. This chain joins TRBV28 and TRBJ2-4; possibly TRBD1 for D (6 bases). V was shortened by 4 bases and J by 3 bases, with 13 bases between the two germline ends. Germline assignment: CDR1 MDHEN and CDR2 SYDVKM. The CDR3 covers 15 residues. The CDR3 DNA reads as TGTGCCAGCAGTTCCGCCCCAGGGGACAAAAACATTCAGTACTTC. It codes for CASSSAPGDKNIQYF.

Worth noting for this clonotype: Germline and junction disagree at one end, which may indicate a read error. The chain carries TRBV13 and TRBJ2-7, with D hard to call. The CDR3 spans 12 residues. Germline CDR1 PRHDT, CDR2 FYEKMQ (reference sequence). The CDR3 sequence is CAGSRRYYEQYF. The CDR3 coding sequence is TGTGCCGGCAGCCGACGGTACTACGAGCAGTACTTC. The complete variable domain, with remaining parts taken from reference TRBV13 and TRBJ2-7, reads AAGVIQSPRHLIKEKRETATLKCYPIPRHDTVYWYQQGPGQDPQFLISFYEKMQSDKGSIPDRFSAQQFSDYHSELNMSSLELGDSALYFCAGSRRYYEQYFGPGTRLTVT.

This sequence joins TRBV6-1 and TRBJ2-3, with 7 bases identical to TRBD1. Germline CDR1 and CDR2: MNHNS and SASEGT. V lost 8 bases and J lost 5; bases outside the gene matches: 7. The CDR3 has 13 amino acids. The CDR3 loop is CASSRGRGDTQYF. CDR3 nucleotide sequence: TGTGCCAGCTCGAGGGGGCGAGGAGATACGCAGTATTTT.

V is TRBV5-1 and J is TRBJ2-7; D is undetermined. Germline V gene sequence: CDR1 SGHRS, CDR2 YFSETQ. V was shortened by 0 bases and J by 0 bases, with 7 bases between the two germline ends. CDR3 size: 14 residues. The DNA for the CDR3 is TGCGCCAGCAGCTTGGAAGGGAACTCCTACGAGCAGTACTTC. Its protein product is CASSLEGNSYEQYF.

Only a few counts were recorded for this clonotype. V and J are TRBV5-6 and TRBJ2-2, with D uncertain. The ends were cut back, 3 bases at V and 4 bases at J, with 4 bases in the middle. Per germline, CDR1 SGHDT and CDR2 YYEEEE. The length of the CDR3 is 12 residues. For the CDR3, the DNA is TGTGCCAGCAGCTGGTCCACCGGGGAGCTGTTTTTT. It translates to CASSWSTGELFF.

The chain uses TRBV28 and TRBJ1-1, with D perhaps TRBD1 (6 bases). The CDR3 is 14 residues long. Trimming shortened V by 3 bases and J by 4 bases, and 12 bases separated the two germline ends. Germline assignment: CDR1 MDHEN and CDR2 SYDVKM. CDR3 DNA sequence: TGTGCCAGCAGTTTCTTCCCAGGGGCCACTGAAGCTTTCTTT. Its protein product is CASSFFPGATEAFF.

On this clonotype itself: The junction and the germline gene differ at one end; a read error may be behind it. The chain uses TRBV6-5 and TRBJ1-3; no firm D call. Germline V gene lookup returns CDR1 MNHEY and CDR2 SVGAGI. The CDR3 extends over 15 amino acids. The CDR3 nucleotides are TGTGCCAGCACTTACTCCGGAAGGACTGGAAACACCATATATTTT. Protein product: CASTYSGRTGNTIYF.

This clonotype has just a few counts. The rearrangement joins TRBV19 to TRBJ2-1; a weak D match, TRBD1 (5 bases). The CDR3 is made up of 14 amino acids. V was pared by 3 bases and J by 3 bases, with 9 bases between. Germline V gene lookup returns CDR1 LNHDA and CDR2 SQIVND (reference sequence). The CDR3 sequence: CASSIGQGYNEQFF. CDR3 in DNA: TGTGCCAGTAGTATCGGTCAGGGCTACAATGAGCAGTTCTTC. Filled out from reference TRBV19 and TRBJ2-1, the complete variable domain reads DGGITQSPKYLFRKEGQNVTLSCEQNLNHDAMYWYRQDPGQGLRLIYYSQIVNDFQKGDIAEGYSVSREKKESFPLTVTSAQKNPTAFYLCASSIGQGYNEQFFGPGTRLTVL.

This chain connects TRBV9 to TRBJ2-3, with 8 positions matching TRBD2. Germline V gene data show CDR1 as SGDLS and CDR2 as YYNGEE. Trimming removed 6 bases from V and 3 bases from J; junction bases left unmatched: 6. This CDR3 comprises 14 residues. CDR3 sequence (DNA): TGTGCCAGCAACGTCGGGGGGGCGACAGATACGCAGTATTTT. Amino acid sequence: CASNVGGATDTQYF.

The chain has TRBV5-1 and TRBJ1-5; 11 positions match TRBD1. Trimming at V came to 3 bases and at J to 4 bases, leaving 3 bases not matched to a gene. This CDR3 has 15 amino acids. CDR1 is SGHRS and CDR2 is YFSETQ in the germline V gene. In DNA, the CDR3 is TGCGCCAGCAGCTGGACAGGGGGCGGGAATCAGCCCCAGCATTTT. This gives the protein CASSWTGGGNQPQHF. The entire variable domain, with the rest obtained from reference TRBV5-1 and TRBJ1-5, is as follows: KAGVTQTPRYLIKTRGQQVTLSCSPISGHRSVSWYQQTPGQGLQFLFEYFSETQRNKGNFPGRFSGRQFSNSRSEMNVSTLELGDSALYLCASSWTGGGNQPQHFGDGTRLSIL.

This clonotype occurred a few times. The rearrangement links TRBV5-5 to TRBJ2-2; 11 bases are shared with TRBD1. After removal of 3 bases from V and 5 bases from J, the junction contained 9 bases not matched to a gene. This CDR3 has 17 amino acids. Germline V CDR1 and CDR2: SGHKS, YYEKEE (reference sequence). The CDR3, as DNA: TGTGCCAGCAGCTCTTATAGGACAGGGGGCTCGACCGGGGAGCTGTTTTTT. Translated: CASSSYRTGGSTGELFF. The full variable domain, completed using reference TRBV5-5 and TRBJ2-2, is DAGVTQSPTHLIKTRGQQVTLRCSPISGHKSVSWYQQVLGQGPQFIFQYYEKEERGRGNFPDRFSARQFPNYSSELNVNALLLGDSALYLCASSSYRTGGSTGELFFGEGSRLTVL.

V is TRBV7-6 and J is TRBJ2-7; D gene uncertain. CDR3 length equals 13 residues. Germline V lookup: CDR1 SGHVS, CDR2 FNYEAQ. V lost 1 base and J lost 4, with 8 bases in between. CDR3 sequence reads: CASSLEVKYEQYF. In DNA form, the CDR3 reads TGTGCCAGCAGCTTAGAAGTGAAGTACGAGCAGTACTTC.

The genes are TRBV4-3 and TRBJ2-3; tentatively, D is TRBD1 or TRBD2 (5 bases each). The CDR3 spans 14 residues. Germline V gives CDR1 LGHNA, CDR2 YSLEER. V lost 4 bases, J lost 5 bases, and 13 bases lay in between. Here the CDR3 reads CASSRDQVLDTQYF. The CDR3 region has the DNA TGCGCCAGCAGCCGGGACCAGGTGCTAGATACGCAGTATTTT.

This rearrangement joins TRBV21-1 to TRBJ1-5. TRBV21-1 is a listed pseudogene. This CDR3 spans 13 amino acids. The CDR3 bases are TGTGCCAGCAGCGGTCCTATCAATCAGCCCCAGCATTTT. Its protein is CASSGPINQPQHF.

This clonotype was counted a few times. This chain joins TRBV29-1 and TRBJ1-2; D unclear. V dropped 5 bases and J dropped 7 bases, with 17 bases sitting between them. The V gene's germline CDR1 is SQVTM and CDR2 ANQGSEA. This CDR3 comprises 13 residues. CDR3 protein: CSVPGSLWGGYTF. The CDR3 DNA reads as TGCAGCGTTCCGGGATCCCTCTGGGGTGGCTACACCTTC.

This clonotype was picked up many times. The rearrangement joins TRBV20-1 to TRBJ2-3; D not certain. This CDR3 is 12 amino acids long. Trimming shortened V by 6 bases and J by 2 bases, and 9 bases separated the two germline ends. Germline CDR1 is DFQATT and CDR2 is SNEGSKA (reference sequence). CDR3 loop: CSASSFTDTQYF. The CDR3 region has the DNA TGCAGTGCCAGCTCGTTCACAGATACGCAGTATTTT.

This clonotype was counted between two and nine times. This chain links TRBV10-3 with TRBJ1-5; TRBD1 matches 7 bases. Trimming took 6 bases from V and 5 from J; bases not matched to a gene: 7. From germline, CDR1 is ENHRY and CDR2 SYGVKD. The length of the CDR3 is 14 residues. In nucleotides, the CDR3 is TGTGCCATCAGCAAATTGCAGGGGGATCAGCCCCAGCATTTT. This translates into CAISKLQGDQPQHF.

This clonotype was counted ten times or more. V gene TRBV7-8 combines with J gene TRBJ1-2; TRBD1 is a possible D gene (5 bases). This CDR3 has 15 residues. The germline V gene encodes CDR1 SGHVS and CDR2 FQNEAQ. Trimming took 3 bases from V and 3 from J, leaving 14 bases between them. Written as DNA, the CDR3 is TGTGCCAGCAGCTTTACCGGGGGATTATACTATGGCTACACCTTC. Amino acid sequence: CASSFTGGLYYGYTF. The full variable domain, in which reference TRBV7-8 and TRBJ1-2 provide the parts outside the CDR3, is GAGVSQSPRYKVAKRGQDVALRCDPISGHVSLFWYQQALGQGPEFLTYFQNEAQLDKSGLPSDRFFAERPEGSVSTLKIQRTQQEDSAVYLCASSFTGGLYYGYTFGSGTRLTVV.

This sequence joins TRBV27 and TRBJ2-1, with TRBD1 as a possible D gene (6 bases). V lost 6 bases to trimming and J lost 12 bases, with 30 bases between them. The CDR3 is 17 residues long. Per the germline V gene, CDR1 is MNHEY and CDR2 is SMNVEV (reference sequence). The CDR3 sequence: CASSPPGWSLKGVGQFF. CDR3 nucleotide sequence: TGTGCCAGCAGCCCCCCCGGTTGGTCCCTTAAGGGGGTTGGGCAGTTCTTC.

This clonotype was seen at least ten times. This CDR3 is CASSPRRERVNQPQHF. The CDR3 nucleotides are TGTGCCAGCAGTCCCCGGAGGGAGCGGGTCAATCAGCCCCAGCATTTT. This chain uses TRBV6-2 or TRBV6-3 with TRBJ1-5; no reliable D call. Germline V lookup: CDR1 MNHEY, CDR2 SVGEGT. Trimming left V 5 bases short and J 3 bases short, with 17 bases between. The CDR3 runs to 16 residues.

This sequence joins TRBV20-1 and TRBJ2-7; TRBD1 might be the D (6 bases). V dropped 6 bases and J dropped 4 bases, with 13 bases sitting between them. The CDR3 loop spans 12 amino acids. Germline loops: CDR1 DFQATT, CDR2 SNEGSKA (reference sequence). The CDR3 nucleotides are TGCAGTGCGATACAGGGCTATTACGAGCAGTACTTC. Its protein is CSAIQGYYEQYF.

The table lists this clonotype with a few counts. The CDR3 sequence is CATVNNTGELFF. The CDR3 DNA reads TGTGCCACCGTTAACAACACCGGGGAGCTGTTTTTT. The V call is TRBV10-3, the J call TRBJ2-2; D gene ambiguous. The germline V gene has CDR1 ENHRY and CDR2 SYGVKD. V was clipped by 10 bases and J by 2 bases, with 8 bases between them. The CDR3 extends over 12 amino acids.

This clonotype was observed a handful of times. The chain links TRBV6-5 to TRBJ2-7, with no clear D. The CDR3 has 18 residues. The V gene's germline CDR1 is MNHEY and CDR2 SVGAGI. Between the trimmed V and J ends, which lost 2 bases and 2 bases, there was a span of 22 bases. CDR3 nucleotides: TGTGCCAGCAGTTACCGATTATCACTATGGGCCCCTCCCTACGAGCAGTACTTC. Its translation: CASSYRLSLWAPPYEQYF.

This clonotype occurred many times. The chain employs TRBV24-1 and TRBJ2-1; D remains ambiguous. Germline V CDR1 and CDR2: KGHDR, SFDVKD. Deletions cut 7 bases from V and 11 bases from J, with 14 bases between. This CDR3 has 12 amino acids. As DNA, the CDR3 is TGTGCCACCAGGGAGACCACCGGTAAGCAGTTCTTC. Translated: CATRETTGKQFF.

The CDR3 sequence: CASSEGGVDTQYF. Written as DNA, the CDR3 is TGTGCCAGCAGTGAAGGCGGGGTAGATACGCAGTATTTT. J is TRBJ2-3 and V is TRBV6-1; D is possibly TRBD2 (6 bases). The CDR3 is made up of 13 amino acids. Germline V gives CDR1 MNHNS, CDR2 SASEGT. V was shortened by 1 base and J by 5 bases, with 7 bases between the two germline ends.

V gene TRBV2 combines with J gene TRBJ2-5; tentatively, D is TRBD2 (5 bases). This CDR3 spans 13 amino acids. V was pared by 5 bases and J by 5 bases, with 12 bases between. Germline CDR1 SNHLY, CDR2 FYNNEI. Here the CDR3 reads CASSQPGKETQYF. As DNA, the CDR3 is TGTGCCAGCAGTCAACCGGGGAAGGAGACCCAGTACTTC.